The 25 T cell receptor beta chains given below trace back to one sample, sequenced in a study of blood T cell repertoires in COVID-19. The repertoire was sequenced with immunoSEQ multiplex PCR; TCRdb's copy has only in-frame clones and lacks some. The sample contains roughly 120,000 clones, 75% to 90% of which appear only once. Sample: peripheral blood. Receptors originate from a human donor in a cohort sampled during active COVID-19.

V and J are TRBV9 and TRBJ2-6; 9 positions agree with TRBD1. This CDR3 has 19 amino acids. CDR1 and CDR2 (germline): SGDLS, YYNGEE. J lost 0 bases, V lost 0 bases, and 7 bases had no gene match. The CDR3 DNA follows: TGTGCCAGCAGCGTAGGGGCGGGGACAGGGAGCTCTGGGGCCAACGTCCTGACTTTC. Amino acid sequence: CASSVGAGTGSSGANVLTF.

This chain connects TRBV5-1 to TRBJ2-3, with TRBD1 matching 7 bases. The junction had 9 bases not matched to a gene; V was cut back by 4 bases and J by 1 base. The CDR3 loop spans 16 amino acids. Germline V CDR1 and CDR2: SGHRS, YFSETQ. CDR3 nucleotide sequence: TGCGCCAGCAGCCAAAAAGAGGGGGCTGGCACAGATACGCAGTATTTT. It yields the protein CASSQKEGAGTDTQYF.

The chain uses TRBV4-1 and TRBJ2-5; 7 bases map to TRBD1. This CDR3 is built from 15 residues. Germline V gives CDR1 MGHRA, CDR2 YSYEKL. With V trimmed by 1 base and J by 5 bases, 7 bases remained unmatched. The CDR3 DNA sequence: TGCGCCAGCAGCCAAGGTTCGGGACAGAGGGAGACCCAGTACTTC. This gives the protein CASSQGSGQRETQYF.

This clone showed up just once. The V and J genes are TRBV2 and TRBJ2-1; maybe TRBD2 (7 bases). CDR1 and CDR2 (germline): SNHLY, FYNNEI. Trimming shortened V by 7 bases and J by 7 bases, and 20 bases separated the two germline ends. The CDR3 contains 15 residues. The CDR3 DNA reads TGTGCCAGCAACCGGGCGGGGGCAAGAGGTAATGAGCAGTTCTTC. It yields the protein CASNRAGARGNEQFF.

The gene calls are TRBV5-5 and TRBJ1-5, with 11 bases identical to TRBD1. Unmatched junction bases numbered 7, after V lost 4 bases and J lost 1 base. The length of the CDR3 is 17 residues. The V gene's germline CDR1 is SGHKS and CDR2 YYEKEE (reference sequence). CDR3 bases: TGTGCCAGCAGCCACACGGGACAGGGGGTGAGCAATCAGCCCCAGCATTTT. Amino acids: CASSHTGQGVSNQPQHF. The complete variable domain, with remaining parts taken from reference TRBV5-5 and TRBJ1-5, reads DAGVTQSPTHLIKTRGQQVTLRCSPISGHKSVSWYQQVLGQGPQFIFQYYEKEERGRGNFPDRFSARQFPNYSSELNVNALLLGDSALYLCASSHTGQGVSNQPQHFGDGTRLSIL.

V gene TRBV11-3 combines with J gene TRBJ2-1; 14 positions agree with TRBD2. CDR1 and CDR2 from the germline V gene are SGHNT and YENEEA. V was pared by 5 bases and J by 0 bases, with 9 bases of the junction left unmatched. The length of the CDR3 is 19 residues. The CDR3 protein is CASSHGTSGSVHSYNEQFF. Here the CDR3 DNA reads TGTGCCAGCAGCCATGGGACTAGCGGGAGCGTCCACTCCTACAATGAGCAGTTCTTC. Using reference TRBV11-3 and TRBJ2-1 for the parts outside the CDR3, the full variable domain is EAGVVQSPRYKIIEKKQPVAFWCNPISGHNTLYWYLQNLGQGPELLIRYENEEAVDDSQLPKDRFSAERLKGVDSTLKIQPAELGDSAVYLCASSHGTSGSVHSYNEQFFGPGTRLTVL.

The chain carries TRBV9 and TRBJ2-5; TRBD2 matches at 7 bases. CDR3 length equals 15 residues. The trim removed 0 bases at V and 5 bases at J, leaving 7 bases unmatched. Germline assignment: CDR1 SGDLS and CDR2 YYNGEE. The CDR3 is CASSVGGRSSETQYF. CDR3 DNA sequence: TGTGCCAGCAGCGTAGGCGGGAGATCCTCGGAGACCCAGTACTTC. Together with reference TRBV9 and TRBJ2-5, the CDR3 gives the full variable domain: DSGVTQTPKHLITATGQRVTLRCSPRSGDLSVYWYQQSLDQGLQFLIQYYNGEERAKGNILERFSAQQFPDLHSELNLSSLELGDSALYFCASSVGGRSSETQYFGPGTRLLVL.

This chain connects TRBV4-1 to TRBJ2-7; 8 bases are shared with TRBD2. V lost 1 base and J lost 3; bases outside the gene matches: 5. Germline V CDR1 and CDR2: MGHRA, YSYEKL. The CDR3 contains 15 residues. CDR3 bases: TGCGCCAGCAGCCAAGGTGGCGGGAGGTACTACGAGCAGTACTTC. This sequence encodes CASSQGGGRYYEQYF.

The rearrangement uses TRBV28 and TRBJ2-5; 8 bases map to TRBD1. The CDR3 has 16 residues. Trimming cost V 6 bases and J 5 bases; bases outside gene matches: 14. Looked up from germline, CDR1 is MDHEN and CDR2 is SYDVKM. CDR3 coding DNA: TGTGCCAGCAGAGACACGAAAAGGACAGGGATGGAGACCCAGTACTTC. Translated: CASRDTKRTGMETQYF.

This chain uses TRBV19 with TRBJ1-1; TRBD1 agrees at 9 bases. There are 15 residues in the CDR3. Trimming removed 5 bases from V and 5 bases from J; junction bases left unmatched: 9. CDR1 and CDR2 from the germline V gene are LNHDA and SQIVND (reference sequence). CDR3 in amino acids: CASSGSGTGKTEAFF. Written as DNA, the CDR3 is TGTGCCAGTAGTGGGTCCGGGACAGGGAAGACTGAAGCTTTCTTT.

The chain is built from TRBV9 and TRBJ2-7, with TRBD2 matching 7 bases. V lost 8 bases to trimming and J lost 0 bases; unmatched junction nucleotides: 14. Germline values: CDR1 SGDLS, CDR2 YYNGEE. The CDR3 length is 16 residues. CDR3 region: CASIISGLESSYEQYF. The CDR3, as DNA: TGTGCCAGTATAATTAGCGGGCTAGAAAGCTCCTACGAGCAGTACTTC.

This clone was observed a single time. The chain couples TRBV7-8 to TRBJ2-3; D possibly corresponds to TRBD1 (7 bases). The CDR3 totals 15 residues. V was cut by 5 bases and J by 2 bases, with 14 bases left in between. Germline CDR1 SGHVS, CDR2 FQNEAQ. The CDR3 coding sequence is TGTGCCAGCAGCAGGAGGGGGCGGATCACAGATACGCAGTATTTT. Its protein product is CASSRRGRITDTQYF.

The chain combines TRBV28 with TRBJ2-3; a weak D match, TRBD1 (5 bases). Germline V lookup: CDR1 MDHEN, CDR2 SYDVKM. This CDR3 is built from 16 residues. V gave up 5 bases and J gave up 4 bases, with 19 bases separating them. CDR3 DNA sequence: TGTGCCAGCAGTCCAAACACAGGATTAGGGTCAGATACGCAGTATTTT. Translating gives CASSPNTGLGSDTQYF.

This clone has a handful of counts. The chain uses TRBV11-3 and TRBJ2-5; 7 bases are a match to TRBD2. V was clipped by 0 bases and J by 5 bases; unmatched bases: 21. The CDR3 is 20 amino acids. Germline V gene data show CDR1 as SGHNT and CDR2 as YENEEA. In DNA, the CDR3 is TGTGCCAGCAGCTTAGATCGGCGAGCGGGGAATACGCTCAACGCGGAGACCCAGTACTTC. This encodes CASSLDRRAGNTLNAETQYF.

The rearrangement links TRBV11-2 to TRBJ1-4; 7 nucleotides match TRBD1. The V gene end was trimmed by 3 bases and the J gene end by 4 bases; junction bases not matched to a gene: 5. CDR1 SGHAT and CDR2 FQNNGV come from the germline V gene. The CDR3 has 15 amino acids. The CDR3 region is CASSFKTGFNEKLFF. CDR3 sequence (DNA): TGTGCCAGCAGCTTTAAGACAGGGTTTAATGAAAAACTGTTTTTT.

The rearrangement uses TRBV5-1 and TRBJ2-1; 9 bases line up with TRBD1. Germline CDR1 SGHRS, CDR2 YFSETQ. The V and J ends lost 2 bases and 6 bases, in that order; junction bases with no gene match: 6. The CDR3 loop spans 15 amino acids. For the CDR3, the DNA is TGCGCCAGCAGCTTAGGACAGGGGATATCCAATGAGCAGTTCTTC. It specifies CASSLGQGISNEQFF.

The J gene is TRBJ2-3, the V gene TRBV5-1; D may be TRBD1 (6 bases). The germline V and J ends were trimmed by 6 bases and 5 bases, with 19 bases remaining between them. Looked up from germline, CDR1 is SGHRS and CDR2 is YFSETQ. This CDR3 spans 15 amino acids. The CDR3 DNA reads as TGCGCCAGCAACCTAGGACCCTCAGGGGTAGATACGCAGTATTTT. This gives the protein CASNLGPSGVDTQYF.

About this clone itself: Other DNA sequences in this specimen translate into the identical CDR3. The chain links TRBV30 to TRBJ1-2; weak D call: TRBD1 (6 bases). V was shortened by 0 bases and J by 4 bases, with 6 bases between the two germline ends. Per germline, CDR1 GTSNPN and CDR2 SVGIG (reference sequence). This CDR3 region has 12 residues. In DNA, the CDR3 is TGTGCCTGGAGTGTAGGGGGCTATGGCTACACCTTC. Amino acids: CAWSVGGYGYTF.

The chain employs TRBV19 and TRBJ2-5; possibly TRBD2 for D (6 bases). V lost 5 bases, J lost 4 bases, and 17 bases lay in between. Germline CDR1 LNHDA, CDR2 SQIVND (reference sequence). This CDR3 has 15 residues. In DNA, the CDR3 is TGTGCCAGTAGTCCGCCGGGACTTTCACTAGAGACCCAGTACTTC. Protein sequence: CASSPPGLSLETQYF.

This clone has a handful of counts. This sequence joins TRBV7-9 and TRBJ1-6, with 10 bases lining up with TRBD1. This CDR3 spans 18 amino acids. The V segment lost 5 bases and the J segment 7 bases; nucleotides outside the gene matches: 14. Germline values: CDR1 SEHNR, CDR2 FQNEAQ (reference sequence). CDR3 sequence reads: CASSQAGQGISGNSPLHF. The CDR3, as DNA: TGTGCCAGCAGCCAAGCGGGACAGGGGATTTCGGGGAATTCACCCCTCCACTTT. The full variable domain, its missing parts supplied by reference TRBV7-9 and TRBJ1-6, is DTGVSQNPRHKITKRGQNVTFRCDPISEHNRLYWYRQTLGQGPEFLTYFQNEAQLEKSRLLSDRFSAERPKGSFSTLEIQRTEQGDSAMYLCASSQAGQGISGNSPLHFGNGTRLTVT.

This chain connects TRBV19 to TRBJ2-7; weak D call: TRBD1 (5 bases). Deletions cut 3 bases from V and 7 bases from J, with 16 bases between. The CDR3 extends over 14 amino acids. Germline assignment: CDR1 LNHDA and CDR2 SQIVND (reference sequence). The CDR3 sequence is CASSIEAGASEQYF. CDR3 DNA: TGTGCCAGTAGTATTGAGGCTGGGGCGAGTGAGCAGTACTTC.

This chain joins TRBV6-4 and TRBJ2-1, with 7 nucleotides matching TRBD2. Germline values: CDR1 MRHNA, CDR2 SNTAGT. With 2 bases clipped from V and 9 bases from J, the junction kept 10 bases outside the gene matches. This CDR3 is built from 15 residues. Here the CDR3 DNA reads TGTGCCAGCAGTGACGGGAGGGAAAGTCATACTGAGCAGTTCTTC. Translation gives CASSDGRESHTEQFF.

This rearrangement joins TRBV10-1 to TRBJ2-2; 7 bases agree with TRBD2. This CDR3 has 15 residues. Looked up from germline, CDR1 is WNHNN and CDR2 is SYGVQD (reference sequence). The V gene end was trimmed by 5 bases and the J gene end by 5 bases; junction bases not matched to a gene: 8. The CDR3 nucleotides read TGCGCCAGCAGTCCAGGCGGGGGTAGAACCGGGGAGCTGTTTTTT. Its protein product is CASSPGGGRTGELFF.

The chain employs TRBV5-1 and TRBJ1-2, with 7 positions matching TRBD1. The CDR3 extends over 16 amino acids. The V gene's germline CDR1 is SGHRS and CDR2 YFSETQ. V lost 0 bases and J lost 2; bases outside the gene matches: 7. CDR3 loop: CASSLAPGTANYGYTF. The CDR3 nucleotides are TGCGCCAGCAGCTTGGCGCCCGGGACAGCCAACTATGGCTACACCTTC.

The rearrangement links TRBV5-4 to TRBJ1-1; the D is unclear. CDR1 and CDR2 (germline): SGHNT, YYREEE (reference sequence). The CDR3 loop spans 12 amino acids. V lost 1 base to trimming and J lost 6 bases, with 7 bases between them. In nucleotides, the CDR3 is TGTGCCAGCAGCTTGTGGCAGGCTGAAGCTTTCTTT. Its translation: CASSLWQAEAFF.